A single T cell receptor (beta chain) is shown here with its context. From germline, CDR1 is SGDLS and CDR2 YYNGEE. The V gene lost 0 bases and the J gene lost 8 bases, with 8 bases spanning the gap. This CDR3 spans 13 amino acids. Those enrolled in Seattle joined during active infection and were followed longitudinally afterward. The sample belongs to a study of blood T cell repertoires in COVID-19. Generated by immunoSEQ multiplex PCR, the TCRdb table keeps only in-frame clones and is missing some. The sample yields 130,000 or so clones, 86% seen once. V usage is TRBV9 and J usage is TRBJ2-2; no firm D call. Source material: peripheral blood. The origin of this receptor is a woman aged 65 to 85 with COVID-19, enrolled during active disease. In DNA, the CDR3 is TGTGCCAGCAGCGTAGGCGGTTTTGGGGAGCTGTTTTTT. This gives the protein CASSVGGFGELFF. Filled out from reference TRBV9 and TRBJ2-2, the complete variable domain reads DSGVTQTPKHLITATGQRVTLRCSPRSGDLSVYWYQQSLDQGLQFLIQYYNGEERAKGNILERFSAQQFPDLHSELNLSSLELGDSALYFCASSVGGFGELFFGEGSRLTVL.